What follows is one TCR beta chain and its context. Its antigen is unidentified. The PCR ran on 60 Vbeta and 13 Jbeta primers. The method was immunoSEQ multiplex PCR; TCRdb's version includes in-frame clones alone and lacks a portion of them. This table holds some 150,000 clones, approximately 80% found once. The sample comes from a study of cytomegalovirus exposure and HLA in healthy donors. Study conclusions and caveats: The study designated 150 or so TCR beta chains cytomegalovirus-associated. Immune exposure information comprised only CMV serostatus. Most TCRs appeared rarely, but some public TCRs recurred in many donors. After further analysis at a later stage, 17,000 or so TCR beta sequences were associated with HLA alleles at 0.05 false discovery rate.

Between the trimmed V and J ends, which lost 5 bases and 4 bases, there was a span of 24 bases. The CDR3 contains 17 residues. Germline V gene lookup returns CDR1 SGHNT and CDR2 YYREEE (reference sequence). Sequencing used PBMCs. The chain is built from TRBV5-4 and TRBJ2-5, with D possibly being TRBD2 (5 bases). This receptor was obtained from a man aged 50-60 years in good health and CMV-seronegative. CDR3 protein: CASRRTFAEGLSETQYF. Here the CDR3 DNA reads TGTGCCAGCAGACGAACCTTTGCTGAGGGTTTATCAGAGACCCAGTACTTC.